This T cell receptor (beta chain) is drawn from a study of T cell repertoires in cytomegalovirus infection. Study context: Evidence of both CMV infection and a matching HLA type came from public TCR beta signatures.

MiXCR, applied by TCRdb to the reads, yields one record per CDR3 protein. The sample records about 150,000 distinct CDR3 sequences, 23% being singletons. This clonotype has ten or more counts. Its antigen is unknown. Study results and caveats: Dominant in the ex vivo response were TCR beta clonotypes restricted by HLA-C and specific for CMV.

This CDR3 region has 13 residues. Germline V lookup: CDR1 MNHNY, CDR2 SVGAGI (reference sequence). V was trimmed by 7 bases and J by 4 bases, leaving 12 bases between them. The clonotype originates from a human donor in good health (CMV status not recorded). Some clones in this sample may be carry-over from other donors' samples. The chain is built from TRBV6-6 and TRBJ2-3, with D possibly being TRBD1 (6 bases). The specimen was PBMCs. The CDR3 DNA reads as TGTGCCAGCACCAACCAGGGGCCAGATACGCAGTATTTT. Translating gives CASTNQGPDTQYF.